This paragraph covers one T cell receptor (beta chain) sequence. CD8+ and CD4+ T cells from blood underwent TCR beta sequencing, which was carried out in a high-throughput format. Under recently defined diagnostic criteria, the patients with Susac syndrome qualified as having definite or probable disease. Negative isolation was used for CD8+ and CD4+ T cells and FACS enrichment for TEMRA cells. This sample is part of a study of CD8 T cells in Susac syndrome. The CDR3 consists of 17 residues. Deletions cut 6 bases from V and 0 bases from J, with 15 bases between. Reverse transcription of about 0.45 to 1 ug RNA was performed with random hexamers. Multiplex PCR with immunoSEQ amplified the TCR beta CDR3 across 54 Vbeta and 13 Jbeta. TCRdb re-called the immunoSEQ multiplex PCR reads with MiXCR, one entry per CDR3 protein. The sample includes 150,000 to 160,000 distinct CDR3 sequences, roughly 95% of them seen just once.

The sequenced material came from CD4+ T cells from PBMCs. V is TRBV12-3 or TRBV12-4 and J is TRBJ2-6; D is possibly TRBD1 or TRBD2 (5 bases each). The TCR originated in a human donor with Susac syndrome. The CDR3 spells CASRRHGTGSGANVLTF. In DNA, the CDR3 is TGTGCCAGCAGACGGCACGGGACGGGCTCTGGGGCCAACGTCCTGACTTTC.